This TCR beta chain was obtained from a study of CD8+CD57+ T cells in acquired aplastic anemia. Study-level information: When averaged, DNA from sorted CD4+ and CD8+ cells came to approximately 3 ug.

The sequenced patients had an expansion of CD8+CD57+ cells seen by flow cytometry. With no exception, the patients had severe acquired aplastic anemia. According to the study, genomic DNA was the template for TCR beta VDJ and CDR3 profiling. Each CDR3 protein is one row after TCRdb ran MiXCR on the reads. Found here are 250,000 or so distinct CDR3 sequences, around 45% of them singletons; the top ten hold 7.8%. General study points: CD8+ Simpson's diversity showed no significant patient-control difference. Patients had fewer than 35 CD8+ CDR3 sequences in common with controls (the shared set).

This CDR3 region has 14 residues. The V gene's germline CDR1 is WNHNN and CDR2 SYGVQD (reference sequence). V was clipped by 7 bases and J by 2 bases; unmatched bases: 5. As regards this clonotype: What it recognizes is unknown.

Sequenced sample: sorted CD4+, CD8+, or CD8+CD57+ T cells (not recorded which) from PBMCs. This TCR derives from a human donor with aplastic anemia. The genes are TRBV10-1 and TRBJ2-3; 8 bases are a match to TRBD2. DNA of the CDR3: TGCGCCAGCAAAACGGGGGGGGCCACAGATACGCAGTATTTT. Amino acids: CASKTGGATDTQYF.